These 31 T cell receptor beta chains originate from one sample sequenced in a study of blood T cell repertoires in COVID-19. Only in-frame clones appear in the TCRdb table, and some are missing; sequencing was by immunoSEQ multiplex PCR. Of some 75,000 clones listed, about 88% are singletons. Sequencing input: peripheral blood. These receptors came from a man older than 75 with COVID-19, enrolled during active disease.

V gene TRBV5-4 combines with J gene TRBJ1-2; no firm D call. V lost 4 bases, J lost 3 bases, and 10 bases lay in between. Germline V lookup: CDR1 SGHNT, CDR2 YYREEE (reference sequence). This CDR3 region has 13 residues. The CDR3 DNA is TGTGCCAGCAGCCCGGAGGCATACTATGGCTACACCTTC. As protein: CASSPEAYYGYTF.

This chain connects TRBV5-5 to TRBJ1-1, with D uncertain. Germline values: CDR1 SGHKS, CDR2 YYEKEE (reference sequence). Trimming left V 0 bases short and J 6 bases short, with 12 bases between. This CDR3 has 14 amino acids. CDR3 nucleotide sequence: TGTGCCAGCAGCTTGGTGGCCTCGCGGGCTGAAGCTTTCTTT. Amino acid sequence: CASSLVASRAEAFF.

The chain has TRBV5-5 and TRBJ2-3; D is unclear. Germline V gene sequence: CDR1 SGHKS, CDR2 YYEKEE (reference sequence). CDR3 length: 13 amino acids. V was clipped by 0 bases and J by 3 bases, with 5 bases between them. In DNA, the CDR3 is TGTGCCAGCAGCTTGGCCCCGACAGATACGCAGTATTTT. The encoded protein is CASSLAPTDTQYF.

The V call is TRBV5-6, the J call TRBJ1-1, with TRBD1 matching over 8 bases. This CDR3 is 14 amino acids long. CDR1 and CDR2 (germline): SGHDT, YYEEEE. Trimming cost V 3 bases and J 5 bases; bases outside gene matches: 6. The CDR3 DNA sequence: TGTGCCAGCAGCTATGGACAGGGTGGTACTGAAGCTTTCTTT. Its translation: CASSYGQGGTEAFF.

The V call is TRBV24-1, the J call TRBJ1-2; TRBD1 aligns across 10 bases. Germline CDR1 and CDR2: KGHDR and SFDVKD. The length of the CDR3 is 16 residues. The J segment lost 8 bases and the V segment lost 2 bases, leaving 10 bases of the junction unmatched. CDR3 sequence (DNA): TGTGCCACCAGTGATTCATCCGGGACAGGGGTGAGGGGCTACACCTTC. Translation gives CATSDSSGTGVRGYTF.

In this sample, this clone turned up a few times. The rearrangement uses TRBV2 and TRBJ2-2, with D maybe TRBD2 (6 bases). The CDR3 consists of 14 residues. Germline V gives CDR1 SNHLY, CDR2 FYNNEI. Trimming removed 2 bases at V and 6 bases at J, with 10 bases between. CDR3 nucleotides: TGTGCCAGCAGTGAATCGGGGGTGGCCGGGGAGCTGTTTTTT. Translation: CASSESGVAGELFF.

This chain joins TRBV6-1 and TRBJ1-2; possibly TRBD1 for D (5 bases). This CDR3 region has 15 residues. V was pared by 3 bases and J by 0 bases, with 11 bases between. The germline gives CDR1 MNHNS, CDR2 SASEGT. The CDR3 loop is CASSDMGLANYGYTF. The CDR3 bases are TGTGCCAGCAGTGATATGGGACTGGCTAACTATGGCTACACCTTC.

This chain connects TRBV29-1 to TRBJ1-1, with TRBD1 matching 8 bases. Germline CDR1 SQVTM, CDR2 ANQGSEA. The CDR3 runs 13 residues. V trimming: 7 bases; J trimming: 0 bases; junction bases outside the gene matches: 4. CDR3 sequence (DNA): TGCAGCGGACGACAGGGGTTGAACACTGAAGCTTTCTTT. Amino acids: CSGRQGLNTEAFF. The full variable domain, completed using reference TRBV29-1 and TRBJ1-1, is SAVISQKPSRDICQRGTSLTIQCQVDSQVTMMFWYRQQPGQSLTLIATANQGSEATYESGFVIDKFPISRPNLTFSTLTVSNMSPEDSSIYLCSGRQGLNTEAFFGQGTRLTVV.

The table lists this clone with a count of one. The V and J genes are TRBV6-5 and TRBJ1-5; 8 nucleotides line up with TRBD1. The CDR3 contains 13 residues. Germline V CDR1 and CDR2: MNHEY, SVGAGI. After removal of 5 bases from V and 6 bases from J, the junction contained 3 bases not matched to a gene. CDR3 bases: TGTGCCAGCAGTAAAACAGGGGGTCAGCCCCAGCATTTT. Its protein product is CASSKTGGQPQHF.

This chain uses TRBV5-8 with TRBJ2-7, with 9 bases fitting TRBD1. Trimming removed 0 bases from V and 2 bases from J; junction bases left unmatched: 3. CDR1 and CDR2 (germline): SGHTS, YDEGEE. This CDR3 is built from 15 residues. The CDR3 region is CASSLAGTGPYEQYF. The CDR3, as DNA: TGTGCCAGCAGCTTGGCTGGGACAGGGCCCTACGAGCAGTACTTC.

V usage is TRBV11-2 and J usage is TRBJ1-6, with TRBD1 matching 9 bases. Germline trimming cut 3 bases from V and 4 bases from J; bases unmatched to any gene: 4. The CDR3 runs to 16 residues. Germline V CDR1 and CDR2: SGHAT, FQNNGV. CDR3 sequence reads: CASSFRDRAYNSPLHF. The CDR3 DNA reads as TGTGCCAGCAGCTTCCGGGACAGGGCTTATAATTCACCCCTCCACTTT.

This rearrangement joins TRBV6-5 to TRBJ1-6, with D maybe TRBD1 (6 bases). V lost 7 bases, J lost 8 bases, and 12 bases lay in between. The CDR3 is 13 residues long. Germline V gene lookup returns CDR1 MNHEY and CDR2 SVGAGI. CDR3 protein: CASTQTGDSPLHF. The CDR3 DNA is TGTGCCAGCACGCAGACAGGTGATTCACCCCTCCACTTT.

The chain joins TRBV11-3 to TRBJ1-2, with D unresolved. V was pared by 0 bases and J by 4 bases, with 3 bases between. CDR1 SGHNT and CDR2 YENEEA come from the germline V gene. This CDR3 spans 12 amino acids. The CDR3 DNA reads TGTGCCAGCAGCTTAGAGGCCTATGGCTACACCTTC. Its protein is CASSLEAYGYTF.

This clone is a singleton in its sample. The J gene is TRBJ2-1, the V gene TRBV28; D remains unclear. The CDR3 extends over 11 amino acids. Germline V gives CDR1 MDHEN, CDR2 SYDVKM. Trimming cost V 4 bases and J 7 bases, with 5 bases left between them. DNA for the CDR3: TGTGCCAGCAGTTCCCTGAATGAGCAGTTCTTC. Translation gives CASSSLNEQFF.

The chain links TRBV7-3 to TRBJ2-3, with 9 bases identical to TRBD2. Germline CDR1 is SGHTA and CDR2 is FQGTGA. The CDR3 covers 15 residues. V lost 5 bases, J lost 4 bases, and 7 bases stayed unmatched. Written as DNA, the CDR3 is TGTGCCAGCAGCGTCGGCGGGGGGGCGGCAGATACGCAGTATTTT. Amino acids: CASSVGGGAADTQYF. Combining the CDR3 with reference TRBV7-3 and TRBJ2-3 gives the whole variable domain GAGVSQTPSNKVTEKGKYVELRCDPISGHTALYWYRQSLGQGPEFLIYFQGTGAADDSGLPNDRFFAVRPEGSVSTLKIQRTERGDSAVYLCASSVGGGAADTQYFGPGTRLTVL.

The CDR3 loop reads CASRGGTRRGPPQHF. The CDR3 nucleotides are TGTGCCAGCAGGGGGGGGACCCGCAGGGGACCGCCCCAGCATTTT. The chain employs TRBV2 and TRBJ1-5; TRBD1 might be the D (6 bases). CDR1 and CDR2 (germline): SNHLY, FYNNEI. The V gene lost 6 bases and the J gene lost 9 bases, with 21 bases spanning the gap. The CDR3 contains 15 residues.

This clone was counted between two and nine times. The chain uses TRBV5-8 and TRBJ1-1; perhaps TRBD1 as D (5 bases). V gave up 6 bases and J gave up 1 base, with 19 bases separating them. The CDR3 runs 16 residues. Germline-derived CDR1 and CDR2 are SGHTS and YDEGEE. The CDR3 here is CASIVGTLRGNTEAFF. The DNA for the CDR3 is TGTGCCAGCATCGTGGGGACCCTGCGGGGGAACACTGAAGCTTTCTTT.

The chain links TRBV18 to TRBJ2-3; 9 nucleotides match TRBD1. The CDR3 sequence is 15 residues long. In germline, CDR1 is KGHSH, CDR2 LQKENI. V gave up 6 bases and J gave up 5 bases; unmatched junction bases: 9. CDR3 coding DNA: TGTGCCAGCTCCCTGACAGGGGGAATTAGAGATACGCAGTATTTT. It encodes CASSLTGGIRDTQYF.

This clone has just one count. The chain uses TRBV10-3 and TRBJ2-2, with a weak D call TRBD2 (6 bases). Germline V gives CDR1 ENHRY, CDR2 SYGVKD. The CDR3 runs 14 residues. V lost 5 bases, J lost 5 bases, and 12 bases lay in between. The DNA for the CDR3 is TGTGCCATCAGTAAAGGGACTTTAACCGGGGAGCTGTTTTTT. It yields the protein CAISKGTLTGELFF.

This chain's CDR3 is CATSDNTGDANEQFF. The CDR3 nucleotides are TGTGCCACCAGTGATAACACAGGGGACGCCAATGAGCAGTTCTTC. V and J are TRBV24-1 and TRBJ2-1; TRBD1 matches at 7 bases. CDR1 is KGHDR, CDR2 SFDVKD, per germline. V was pared by 3 bases and J by 6 bases, with 7 bases of the junction left unmatched. This CDR3 contains 15 residues.

The chain combines TRBV15 with TRBJ2-5; perhaps TRBD2 as D (5 bases). V lost 0 bases and J 4 bases, leaving 12 bases between the germline ends. In germline, CDR1 is LNHNV, CDR2 YYDKDF (reference sequence). This CDR3 spans 15 amino acids. The CDR3 region is CATSREGQAGETQYF. CDR3 DNA sequence: TGTGCCACCAGCAGAGAAGGGCAGGCGGGAGAGACCCAGTACTTC.

The V gene is TRBV7-9, the J gene TRBJ1-1; a possible D gene is TRBD1 (5 bases). Between the trimmed V and J ends, which lost 5 bases and 4 bases, there was a span of 14 bases. Germline-derived CDR1 and CDR2 are SEHNR and FQNEAQ (reference sequence). This CDR3 has 14 residues. CDR3 coding DNA: TGTGCCAGCAGCCCCCCAGGGACTGCCACTGAAGCTTTCTTT. It yields the protein CASSPPGTATEAFF.

The chain couples TRBV4-1 to TRBJ1-1; unclear D gene. The CDR3 extends over 16 amino acids. Germline V gene sequence: CDR1 MGHRA, CDR2 YSYEKL. V lost 1 base to trimming and J lost 0 bases, with 12 bases between them. CDR3 loop: CASSQAQRVVNTEAFF. The DNA for the CDR3 is TGCGCCAGCAGCCAAGCCCAGCGGGTGGTGAACACTGAAGCTTTCTTT.

The CDR3 DNA follows: TGTGCCCGCGCCAGGGGCAGGGGTCAGCCCCAGCATTTT. Amino acids: CARARGRGQPQHF. The chain combines TRBV2 with TRBJ1-5, with a tentative D call TRBD1 (6 bases). Looked up from germline, CDR1 is SNHLY and CDR2 is FYNNEI. Trimming removed 11 bases from V and 6 bases from J, with 17 bases in between. The CDR3 is made up of 13 amino acids. Drawing the rest from reference TRBV2 and TRBJ1-5, the complete variable domain is EPEVTQTPSHQVTQMGQEVILRCVPISNHLYFYWYRQILGQKVEFLVSFYNNEISEKSEIFDDQFSVERPDGSNFTLKIRSTKLEDSAMYFCARARGRGQPQHFGDGTRLSIL.

The chain couples TRBV10-3 to TRBJ1-3; TRBD1 agrees at 10 bases. The V gene's germline CDR1 is ENHRY and CDR2 SYGVKD. The CDR3 has 15 residues. V lost 4 bases, J lost 2 bases, and 2 bases stayed unmatched. Here the CDR3 reads CAISAGQGAGNTIYF. The CDR3 DNA follows: TGTGCCATCAGTGCCGGACAGGGGGCTGGAAACACCATATATTTT.

This chain links TRBV18 with TRBJ2-7, with 9 bases fitting TRBD1. CDR1 and CDR2 (germline): KGHSH, LQKENI. The CDR3 extends over 14 amino acids. The junction had 3 bases not matched to a gene; V was cut back by 6 bases and J by 0 bases. CDR3 coding DNA: TGTGCCAGCTCCGGGACAGGGCCCTCCTACGAGCAGTACTTC. Translating it yields CASSGTGPSYEQYF.

The chain uses TRBV5-1 and TRBJ2-5; TRBD2 matches at 8 bases. Trimming took 3 bases from V and 5 from J; bases not matched to a gene: 6. This CDR3 spans 14 amino acids. From germline, CDR1 is SGHRS and CDR2 YFSETQ. Here the CDR3 reads CASSSPGGKETQYF. As DNA, the CDR3 is TGCGCCAGCAGCTCCCCGGGGGGGAAGGAGACCCAGTACTTC.

This chain links TRBV10-3 with TRBJ1-4; D may be TRBD1 (6 bases). The germline V gene has CDR1 ENHRY and CDR2 SYGVKD. The V and J ends lost 3 bases and 0 bases respectively, with 14 bases between them. This CDR3 comprises 17 residues. The CDR3 DNA reads TGTGCCATCAGTGACGTCGGGACAAGCCCAACTAATGAAAAACTGTTTTTT. The encoded protein is CAISDVGTSPTNEKLFF.

The chain is built from TRBV7-9 and TRBJ1-4; a weak D match, TRBD1 (5 bases). This CDR3 is built from 15 residues. Germline loops: CDR1 SEHNR, CDR2 FQNEAQ (reference sequence). Trimming removed 4 bases from V and 8 bases from J, with 17 bases in between. In DNA form, the CDR3 reads TGTGCCAGCAGCTCCGGCGGGGACTCGGGAGAAAAACTGTTTTTT. It encodes CASSSGGDSGEKLFF.

The chain has TRBV19 and TRBJ2-2; possible D gene TRBD1, 6 bases. Trimming pared 2 bases from V and 6 bases from J, leaving 13 bases between. Germline loops: CDR1 LNHDA, CDR2 SQIVND (reference sequence). This CDR3 has 15 residues. CDR3 region: CASSITGNWAGELFF. The CDR3 DNA is TGTGCCAGTAGTATAACAGGGAATTGGGCCGGGGAGCTGTTTTTT.

V gene TRBV2 combines with J gene TRBJ1-1, with no clear D. The V end lost 3 bases, the J end lost 6 bases, and 11 bases lay between the germline ends. Per germline, CDR1 SNHLY and CDR2 FYNNEI. The CDR3 extends over 13 amino acids. The CDR3 DNA reads TGTGCCAGCAGTGAGACGGGGTTGTCTGAAGCTTTCTTT. Residues: CASSETGLSEAFF.